One and the same sample provided the 18 T cell receptor beta chains below, sequenced in a study of blood T cell repertoires in COVID-19 (dated by TCRdb to the early 2020s). The library was made by the immunoSEQ multiplex PCR assay. TCRdb mirrors the immuneACCESS table, restricted to in-frame sequences. Some clones are absent from its copies; in checked studies, under half trace to an unresolved V gene, and the reason for the others is unknown. The sample table records some 220,000 clones; roughly 87% of these occur just once. Of the sample, approximately 12% falls within the top ten clones. Specimen: peripheral blood. These receptors were collected from a woman between 18 and 29 years old who had recovered from COVID-19.

The chain combines TRBV7-6 with TRBJ2-5; D is perhaps TRBD2 (7 bases). Germline CDR1 SGHVS, CDR2 FNYEAQ. The V gene lost 2 bases and the J gene lost 4 bases, with 23 bases spanning the gap. The CDR3 is 18 amino acids. In nucleotides, the CDR3 is TGTGCCAGCAGCTTATGGGGAGGGGGTAGCCCCTGGGGAGAGACCCAGTACTTC. It encodes CASSLWGGGSPWGETQYF.

The table lists this clone with a count of one. The V gene is TRBV13, the J gene TRBJ2-1; TRBD2 matches 8 bases. The CDR3 covers 18 residues. Germline assignment: CDR1 PRHDT and CDR2 FYEKMQ (reference sequence). V trimming: 4 bases; J trimming: 0 bases; junction bases outside the gene matches: 11. The CDR3 loop is CASSSLGLAGNSYNEQFF. The CDR3 DNA sequence: TGTGCCAGCAGCTCCCTCGGACTAGCAGGAAACTCCTACAATGAGCAGTTCTTC.

This clone has more than one count but fewer than ten. This sequence joins TRBV28 and TRBJ2-1; TRBD2 might be the D (6 bases). The ends were cut back, 3 bases at V and 2 bases at J, with 17 bases in the middle. The CDR3 totals 17 residues. From germline, CDR1 is MDHEN and CDR2 SYDVKM. The CDR3 DNA reads as TGTGCCAGCAGTTTGGGAGGCTCGGCTCCAACCTACAATGAGCAGTTCTTC. It specifies CASSLGGSAPTYNEQFF.

V gene TRBV30 combines with J gene TRBJ2-3; tentatively, D is TRBD2 (6 bases). Germline V lookup: CDR1 GTSNPN, CDR2 SVGIG (reference sequence). The CDR3 consists of 16 residues. V was clipped by 5 bases and J by 6 bases, with 24 bases between them. CDR3 sequence reads: CAWHQSSGTPWDTQYF. The CDR3 bases are TGTGCCTGGCATCAAAGTAGCGGTACCCCGTGGGATACGCAGTATTTT.

The chain links TRBV20-1 to TRBJ1-2; no clear D gene. The CDR3 is made up of 10 amino acids. V was cut by 6 bases and J by 6 bases, with 8 bases left in between. Germline assignment: CDR1 DFQATT and CDR2 SNEGSKA (reference sequence). CDR3 amino acids: CSAPVDGYTF. Here the CDR3 DNA reads TGCAGTGCCCCGGTTGATGGCTACACCTTC.

As DNA, the CDR3 is TGCGCCAGCAGCCATCCTCCCACAGGGGACACTGAAGCTTTCTTT. Translated: CASSHPPTGDTEAFF. V usage is TRBV4-1 and J usage is TRBJ1-1; 7 bases are a match to TRBD1. The length of the CDR3 is 15 residues. Germline V gene data show CDR1 as MGHRA and CDR2 as YSYEKL. J was trimmed by 3 bases and V by 3 bases; bases with no gene match: 7.

The chain has TRBV29-1 and TRBJ2-7; 9 nucleotides agree with TRBD1. The V gene's germline CDR1 is SQVTM and CDR2 ANQGSEA. Trimming removed 7 bases from V and 7 bases from J; junction bases left unmatched: 5. The CDR3 sequence is 11 residues long. The CDR3 is CSGRTGDEQYF. The DNA of the CDR3 is TGCAGCGGGAGGACAGGGGATGAGCAGTACTTC.

V gene TRBV19 combines with J gene TRBJ2-1; 15 bases match TRBD2. The germline V gene has CDR1 LNHDA and CDR2 SQIVND (reference sequence). The CDR3 is made up of 18 amino acids. J gave up 2 bases and V 3 bases, and 5 bases lay outside the gene matches. The CDR3 protein is CASSITGLAGGTYNEQFF. The CDR3 DNA sequence: TGTGCCAGTAGTATTACGGGACTAGCGGGAGGCACCTACAATGAGCAGTTCTTC.

The rearrangement joins TRBV15 to TRBJ1-2, with 8 positions matching TRBD1. The CDR3 totals 16 residues. V trimming: 3 bases; J trimming: 0 bases; junction bases outside the gene matches: 6. Germline-derived CDR1 and CDR2 are LNHNV and YYDKDF (reference sequence). The CDR3 loop reads CATSRGDRGTNYGYTF. The CDR3 DNA is TGTGCCACCAGCAGGGGAGACAGGGGCACTAACTATGGCTACACCTTC.

This rearrangement joins TRBV10-3 to TRBJ1-4, with 9 bases fitting TRBD1. CDR1 is ENHRY, CDR2 SYGVKD, per germline. J gave up 7 bases and V 3 bases, and 6 bases lay outside the gene matches. This CDR3 is 15 amino acids long. The CDR3 DNA reads as TGTGCCATCAGTGACCCGGACAGGGGAAGTGAAAAACTGTTTTTT. This translates into CAISDPDRGSEKLFF.

The chain couples TRBV4-1 to TRBJ2-1; D might be TRBD1 (5 bases). The V end lost 1 base, the J end lost 4 bases, and 14 bases lay between the germline ends. Germline CDR1 MGHRA, CDR2 YSYEKL. The CDR3 runs to 16 residues. This chain's CDR3 is CASSQVPRVSYNEQFF. CDR3 nucleotides: TGCGCCAGCAGCCAAGTCCCCAGGGTATCGTACAATGAGCAGTTCTTC.

This clone came up once. The chain combines TRBV3-1 (or the pseudogene TRBV3-2) with TRBJ1-1; a weak D match, TRBD1 (6 bases). V was shortened by 2 bases and J by 3 bases, with 10 bases between the two germline ends. The CDR3 has 14 residues. Germline CDR1 is LGHDT and CDR2 is YNNKEL (reference sequence). Here the CDR3 DNA reads TGTGCCAGCAGCCAACCGGGACAAGACACTGAAGCTTTCTTT. Encoded protein: CASSQPGQDTEAFF.

The chain joins TRBV11-2 to TRBJ2-7; D is undetermined. CDR3 size: 14 residues. In germline, CDR1 is SGHAT, CDR2 FQNNGV. Trimming removed 2 bases from V and 0 bases from J, with 8 bases in between. The CDR3 protein is CASSLIADSYEQYF. Written as DNA, the CDR3 is TGTGCCAGCAGCTTAATCGCAGACTCCTACGAGCAGTACTTC.

This chain links TRBV7-2 with TRBJ2-2; 9 bases match TRBD1. CDR3 length: 16 residues. The germline V gene encodes CDR1 SGHTA and CDR2 FQGNSA. After removal of 0 bases from V and 6 bases from J, the junction contained 5 bases not matched to a gene. The CDR3 is CASSLALTGGPGELFF. In DNA, the CDR3 is TGTGCCAGCAGCTTAGCATTAACAGGGGGCCCCGGGGAGCTGTTTTTT.

This clone has just one count. The rearrangement joins TRBV9 to TRBJ2-7, with D perhaps TRBD2 (6 bases). V was shortened by 3 bases and J by 3 bases, with 13 bases between the two germline ends. CDR3 length equals 14 residues. CDR1 SGDLS and CDR2 YYNGEE come from the germline V gene. CDR3 sequence: CASSAGSTSYEQYF. The CDR3 bases are TGTGCCAGCAGCGCCGGGTCGACTAGCTACGAGCAGTACTTC.

This chain links TRBV5-5 with TRBJ1-5, with 9 positions matching TRBD1. The germline V gene has CDR1 SGHKS and CDR2 YYEKEE (reference sequence). There are 15 residues in the CDR3. V dropped 5 bases and J dropped 6; count of bases not matched to a gene: 9. CDR3 sequence reads: CASRPTGGAGQPQHF. The CDR3 coding sequence is TGTGCCAGCAGACCGACAGGGGGAGCTGGTCAGCCCCAGCATTTT.

The chain couples TRBV6-5 to TRBJ2-2, with 12 bases identical to TRBD1. This CDR3 spans 16 amino acids. After removal of 2 bases from V and 6 bases from J, the junction contained 4 bases not matched to a gene. In germline, CDR1 is MNHEY, CDR2 SVGAGI. The CDR3 region is CASSYAGTGGSGELFF. The CDR3 bases are TGTGCCAGCAGTTACGCGGGGACAGGGGGCTCCGGGGAGCTGTTTTTT.

The chain uses TRBV9 and TRBJ1-3; 8 nucleotides align to TRBD1. The V and J ends lost 7 bases and 7 bases, in that order; junction bases with no gene match: 7. This CDR3 comprises 13 residues. The germline gives CDR1 SGDLS, CDR2 YYNGEE. CDR3: CASSLDRANTIYF. The CDR3 DNA is TGTGCCAGCTCCTTGGACAGGGCGAACACCATATATTTT.